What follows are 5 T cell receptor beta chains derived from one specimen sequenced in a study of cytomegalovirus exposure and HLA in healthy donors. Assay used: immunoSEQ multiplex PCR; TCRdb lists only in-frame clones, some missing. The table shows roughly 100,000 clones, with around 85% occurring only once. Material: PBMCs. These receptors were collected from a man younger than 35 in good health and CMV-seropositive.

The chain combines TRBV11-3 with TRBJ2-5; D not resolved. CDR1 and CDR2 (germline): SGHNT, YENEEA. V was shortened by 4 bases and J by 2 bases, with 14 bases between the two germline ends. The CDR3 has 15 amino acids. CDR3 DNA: TGTGCCAGCAGCTCTCTCGTGGGCCGACAAGAGACCCAGTACTTC. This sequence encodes CASSSLVGRQETQYF.

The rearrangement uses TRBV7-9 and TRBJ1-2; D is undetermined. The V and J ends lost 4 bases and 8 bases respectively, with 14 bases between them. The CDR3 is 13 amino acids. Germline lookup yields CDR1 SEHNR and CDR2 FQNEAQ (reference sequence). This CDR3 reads CASSSPGLRGYTF. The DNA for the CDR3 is TGTGCCAGCAGCTCCCCGGGTCTTAGGGGCTACACCTTC. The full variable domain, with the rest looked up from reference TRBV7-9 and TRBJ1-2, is DTGVSQNPRHKITKRGQNVTFRCDPISEHNRLYWYRQTLGQGPEFLTYFQNEAQLEKSRLLSDRFSAERPKGSFSTLEIQRTEQGDSAMYLCASSSPGLRGYTFGSGTRLTVV.

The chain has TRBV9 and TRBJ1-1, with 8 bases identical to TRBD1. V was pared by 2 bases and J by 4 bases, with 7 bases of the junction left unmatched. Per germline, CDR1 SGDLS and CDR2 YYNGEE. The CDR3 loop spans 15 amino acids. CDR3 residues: CASSVIDRGITEAFF. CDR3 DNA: TGTGCCAGCAGCGTGATCGACAGGGGCATCACTGAAGCTTTCTTT.

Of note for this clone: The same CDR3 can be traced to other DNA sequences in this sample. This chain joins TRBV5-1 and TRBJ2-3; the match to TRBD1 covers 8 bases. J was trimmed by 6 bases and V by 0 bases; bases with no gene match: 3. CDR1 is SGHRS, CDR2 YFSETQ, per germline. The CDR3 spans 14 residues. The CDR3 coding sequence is TGCGCCAGCAGCTTGGGCAGGGGGCTGGATACGCAGTATTTT. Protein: CASSLGRGLDTQYF.

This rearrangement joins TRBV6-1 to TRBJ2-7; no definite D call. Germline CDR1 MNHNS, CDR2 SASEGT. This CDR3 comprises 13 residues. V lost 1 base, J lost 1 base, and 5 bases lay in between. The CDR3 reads CASSEGRSYEQYV. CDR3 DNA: TGTGCCAGCAGTGAAGGCAGGTCCTACGAGCAGTACGTC.